These 5 T cell receptor beta chains share one sample of origin, sequenced in a study of blood T cell repertoires in COVID-19. Using immunoSEQ multiplex PCR, the repertoire was profiled, and TCRdb retains in-frame clones only, with some absent. The sample yields over 8,500 clones, over 80% seen once. The sample consisted of peripheral blood. The receptor source for this set is a human donor in a cohort sampled during active COVID-19.

The V gene is TRBV9, the J gene TRBJ1-4; D unclear. Deletions cut 2 bases from V and 0 bases from J, with 5 bases between. Germline V lookup: CDR1 SGDLS, CDR2 YYNGEE. This CDR3 has 14 residues. The CDR3 region has the DNA TGTGCCAGCAGCGTTCAGGCAACTAATGAAAAACTGTTTTTT. Translated, it gives CASSVQATNEKLFF.

This chain links TRBV6-5 with TRBJ1-5, with 10 bases aligning to TRBD1. V dropped 10 bases and J dropped 4; count of bases not matched to a gene: 7. Per the germline V gene, CDR1 is MNHEY and CDR2 is SVGAGI. The CDR3 is made up of 14 amino acids. CDR3: CATSRDRGNQPQHF. In DNA, the CDR3 is TGTGCCACCTCCCGGGACAGGGGAAATCAGCCCCAGCATTTT.

The chain links TRBV7-2 to TRBJ2-1; D call uncertain. Germline V gene data show CDR1 as SGHTA and CDR2 as FQGNSA. The ends were cut back, 1 base at V and 4 bases at J, with 5 bases in the middle. The CDR3 has 13 residues. CDR3 DNA sequence: TGTGCCAGCAGCTTAGAACAGTACAATGAGCAGTTCTTC. This sequence encodes CASSLEQYNEQFF. The whole variable domain, remainder taken from reference TRBV7-2 and TRBJ2-1, is GAGVSQSPSNKVTEKGKDVELRCDPISGHTALYWYRQSLGQGLEFLIYFQGNSAPDKSGLPSDRFSAERTGGSVSTLTIQRTQQEDSAVYLCASSLEQYNEQFFGPGTRLTVL.

The rearrangement joins TRBV3-1 (or the pseudogene TRBV3-2) to TRBJ2-1; TRBD2 matches 10 bases. Looked up from germline, CDR1 is LGHDT and CDR2 is YNNKEL (reference sequence). The J segment lost 8 bases and the V segment lost 4 bases, leaving 11 bases of the junction unmatched. This CDR3 contains 16 residues. CDR3 sequence (DNA): TGTGCCAGCAGCCTTAACAGGCTAGCGGGAGTGGATGAGCAGTTCTTC. Protein: CASSLNRLAGVDEQFF.

The chain couples TRBV28 to TRBJ1-2, with no clear D. The CDR3 loop spans 14 amino acids. Trimming pared 7 bases from V and 2 bases from J, leaving 14 bases between. Per the germline V gene, CDR1 is MDHEN and CDR2 is SYDVKM. In DNA form, the CDR3 reads TGTGCCAGCACAGTTTTAGCGGGGAACTATGGCTACACCTTC. It yields the protein CASTVLAGNYGYTF.